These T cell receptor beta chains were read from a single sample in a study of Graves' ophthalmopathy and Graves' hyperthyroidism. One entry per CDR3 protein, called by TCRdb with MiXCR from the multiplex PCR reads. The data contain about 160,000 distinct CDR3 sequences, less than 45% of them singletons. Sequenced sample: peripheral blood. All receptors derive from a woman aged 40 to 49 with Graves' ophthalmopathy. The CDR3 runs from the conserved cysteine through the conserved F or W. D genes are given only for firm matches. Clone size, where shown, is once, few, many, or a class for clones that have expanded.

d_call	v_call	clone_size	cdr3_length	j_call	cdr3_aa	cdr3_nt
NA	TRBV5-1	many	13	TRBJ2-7	CASSLGINYEQYF	TGCGCCAGCAGCTTGGGAATTAATTACGAGCAGTACTTC
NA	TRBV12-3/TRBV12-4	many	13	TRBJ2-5	CASSPLGQETQYF	TGTGCCAGCAGTCCCCTCGGCCAAGAGACCCAGTACTTC
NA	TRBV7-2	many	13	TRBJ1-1	CASSLQENTEAFF	TGTGCCAGCAGCTTACAGGAGAACACTGAAGCTTTCTTT
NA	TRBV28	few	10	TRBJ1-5	CASNHQPQHF	TGTGCCAGTAACCATCAGCCCCAGCATTTT
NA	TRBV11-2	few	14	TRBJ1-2	CASSLVGRDGGYTF	TGTGCCAGCAGCTTAGTGGGCAGGGATGGTGGCTACACCTTC
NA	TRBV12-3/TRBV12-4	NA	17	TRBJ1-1	CASSPTTGQSGNTEAFF	TGTGCCAGCAGTCCCACTACAGGGCAGAGCGGGAACACTGAAGCTTTCTTT
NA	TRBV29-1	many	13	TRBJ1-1	CSVARLTGTEAFF	TGCAGCGTTGCTCGTCTCACCGGCACTGAAGCTTTCTTT
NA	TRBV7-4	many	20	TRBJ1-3	CASSLAGVGDTQWSGNTIYF	TGTGCCAGCAGCTTAGCGGGAGTTGGGGACACCCAATGGTCTGGAAACACCATATATTTT
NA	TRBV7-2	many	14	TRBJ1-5	CASSLENRVQPQHF	TGTGCCAGCAGCTTGGAAAACAGGGTGCAGCCCCAGCATTTT
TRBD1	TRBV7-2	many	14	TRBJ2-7	CASSFGQGSYEQYF	TGTGCCAGCAGCTTCGGACAGGGGTCCTACGAGCAGTACTTC
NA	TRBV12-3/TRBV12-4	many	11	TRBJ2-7	CASSMYGEQYF	TGTGCCAGCAGTATGTACGGTGAGCAGTACTTC
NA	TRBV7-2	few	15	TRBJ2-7	CASSLVGGDHYEQYF	TGTGCCAGCAGCTTAGTTGGAGGGGACCACTACGAGCAGTACTTC
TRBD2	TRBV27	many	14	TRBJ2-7	CASRDENSGYEQYF	TGTGCCAGCAGGGATGAGAATAGCGGGTACGAGCAGTACTTC
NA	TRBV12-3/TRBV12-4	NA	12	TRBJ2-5	CASSLPRQAQYF	TGTGCCAGCAGTTTACCTCGGCAGGCCCAGTACTTC
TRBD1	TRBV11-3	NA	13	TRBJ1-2	CASSPGGGVGYTF	TGTGCCAGCAGCCCAGGGGGCGGTGTGGGCTACACCTTC
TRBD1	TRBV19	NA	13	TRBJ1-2	CASRIQGAYDYTF	TGTGCCAGTAGAATTCAGGGGGCATATGACTACACCTTC
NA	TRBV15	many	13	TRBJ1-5	CATTKEALQPQHF	TGTGCCACCACCAAGGAGGCCCTTCAGCCCCAGCATTTT
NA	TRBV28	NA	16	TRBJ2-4	CASSKITGIQRHIQYF	TGTGCCAGCAGCAAGATAACAGGGATCCAAAGGCACATTCAGTACTTC
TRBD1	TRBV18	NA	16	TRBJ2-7	CASSPATGQGSREQYF	TGTGCCAGCTCACCAGCTACGGGACAGGGTTCGCGGGAGCAGTACTTC
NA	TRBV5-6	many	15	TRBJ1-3	CASSLGIISGNTIYF	TGTGCCAGCAGCTTGGGTATAATCTCTGGAAACACCATATATTTT
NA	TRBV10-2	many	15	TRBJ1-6	CASSFSGRGNSPLHF	TGCGCCAGCAGTTTTAGTGGCAGGGGTAATTCACCCCTCCACTTT
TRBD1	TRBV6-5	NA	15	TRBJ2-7	CASSSGQGADYEQYF	TGTGCCAGCAGTTCAGGACAGGGGGCTGATTACGAGCAGTACTTC
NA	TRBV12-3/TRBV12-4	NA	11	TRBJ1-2	CASSRLYGYTF	TGTGCCAGCAGTCGCCTTTATGGCTACACCTTC
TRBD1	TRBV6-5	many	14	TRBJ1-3	CASSYNDRGYTIYF	TGTGCCAGCAGTTACAACGACAGGGGTTACACCATATATTTT
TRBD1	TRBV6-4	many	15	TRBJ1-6	CASSDRDRVNSPLHF	TGTGCCAGCAGTGACCGGGACAGGGTAAATTCACCCCTCCACTTT
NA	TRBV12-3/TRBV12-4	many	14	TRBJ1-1	CASSFWGAGSEAFF	TGTGCCAGCAGTTTTTGGGGGGCTGGGTCTGAAGCTTTCTTT
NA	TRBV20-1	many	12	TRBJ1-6	CSVYGRSKSLHF	TGCAGTGTATATGGCCGCTCCAAGTCCCTCCACTTT
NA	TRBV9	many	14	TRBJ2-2	CASSPLQAIGELFF	TGTGCCAGCAGCCCTCTTCAGGCAATTGGGGAGCTGTTTTTT
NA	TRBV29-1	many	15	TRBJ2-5	CSVETHLRMGETQYF	TGCAGCGTTGAGACTCACTTGCGCATGGGAGAGACCCAGTACTTC
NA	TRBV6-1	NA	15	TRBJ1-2	CASRTRATRNYGYTF	TGTGCCAGCAGGACAAGGGCGACCCGCAACTATGGCTACACCTTC
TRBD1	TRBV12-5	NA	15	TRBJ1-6	CASVPFDRDTLGLHF	TGTGCTAGTGTTCCCTTCGACAGGGATACTCTCGGCCTCCACTTT
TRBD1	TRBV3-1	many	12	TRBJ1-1	CASSQEQGPTFF	TGTGCCAGCAGCCAAGAACAGGGGCCGACTTTCTTT
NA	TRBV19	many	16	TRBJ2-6	CASSQIRSSGANVLTF	TGTGCCAGTAGTCAAATTCGATCCTCTGGGGCCAACGTCCTGACTTTC
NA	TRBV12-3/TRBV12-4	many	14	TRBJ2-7	CASSFRGRIEEQYF	TGTGCCAGCAGTTTCAGGGGTCGGATTGAAGAGCAGTACTTC
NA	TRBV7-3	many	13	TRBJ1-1	CASSRGSGTEAFF	TGTGCCAGCAGCAGAGGGTCCGGGACAGAAGCTTTCTTT
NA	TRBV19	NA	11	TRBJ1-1	CASSTVVEAFF	TGTGCCAGTAGTACAGTAGTTGAAGCTTTCTTT